This T cell receptor (beta chain) came from a study of blood T cell repertoires in COVID-19 (dated by TCRdb to the early 2020s). At the level of the whole study: Samples covering the acute and convalescent phases of COVID-19 were provided by collaborators in the United States, Italy and Spain. Subjects who had been exposed to COVID-19, were actively infected with it, or had recovered from it provided the deeply sampled blood TCRbeta repertoires that made up the dataset. The prospective study material was composed of cDNA or gDNA derived from T cells, B-cell-depleted T cells, or PBMCs. Samples came from the ongoing ImmuneRACE study (first 160 participants) plus 1,254 subjects from 6 global collaborators. The repertoires were made available in a free public database intended to serve as a resource for research on the immune response to SARS-CoV-2. HLA class I and class II types, where available, came from metadata supplied by the sample provider rather than from assay-based typing. Sample metadata almost always included a de-identified subject ID, COVID-19 status, age in years and sex. General study outcomes and caveats: How much clinical and demographic metadata was included differed by source and by participant, and the metadata was provided uncurated.

The CDR3 holds 13 amino acids from the cysteine to the phenylalanine. The entry retains the CDR3 DNA only, 39 bases that are in frame from base 1. V lost 8 bases and J lost 0 bases; the stretch between them is 8 bases long. From a lookup of the germline V gene, CDR1 and CDR2 are SNHLY and FYNNEI. This clone was observed a single time. Its binding antigen is unknown. No much larger clone is present one base from it, and per-base qualities are unavailable. Each collaborating institution followed its own protocols to collect whole blood in K2EDTA tubes. For TCRbeta analysis, collaborator samples were shipped as frozen whole blood, as isolated PBMCs, or as DNA extracted from either sample type. TCRbeta CDR3 regions were amplified from genomic DNA using the immunoSEQ Assay, a bias-controlled multiplex PCR. On the authors' methods: Nucleated cell counts per sample were estimated from amplification of reference gene primers within the assay. Sequence reads were collapsed and filtered to measure the absolute abundance of every unique TCRbeta CDR3 rearrangement. For each sample, productive Simpson clonality was calculated as the square root of Simpson's diversity index over productive rearrangements. TCRdb provides this immuneACCESS table in a form limited to in-frame rearrangements. Some clones are lacking; in checked studies, under half of them reflect an unresolved V gene, and why the rest are absent is not known. V and J calls and clone size are copied from that table; D and trimming were computed from the DNA. The sample table contains around 100,000 clones; only one count was recorded for more than 75% of them. Of the sample, 7% to 9.5% falls within the top ten clones.

The sequence was collected from a man between 65 and 79 years old with acute or convalescent COVID-19. The chain is made from TRBV2 and TRBJ2-1; confidence is insufficient to name the D gene. The sequenced material came from peripheral blood. The CDR3 here reads CASRPRSYNEQFF. The nucleotides read TGTGCCAGCCGCCCGCGCTCCTACAATGAGCAGTTCTTC. The entire variable domain, with the stretches around the CDR3 drawn from the reference TRBV2 and TRBJ2-1 proteins, is EPEVTQTPSHQVTQMGQEVILRCVPISNHLYFYWYRQILGQKVEFLVSFYNNEISEKSEIFDDQFSVERPDGSNFTLKIRSTKLEDSAMYFCASRPRSYNEQFFGPGTRLTVL.